What follows is one TCR beta chain and its context. Its antigen is unidentified. One entry per CDR3 protein, called by TCRdb with MiXCR from the reads. The table includes about 400,000 distinct CDR3 sequences, around a third detected once. Germline V gene data show CDR1 as MNHEY and CDR2 as SMNVEV (reference sequence). CDR3 length: 16 residues. V was clipped by 2 bases and J by 8 bases, with 16 bases between them. These data originate in a study of T cell repertoires in cytomegalovirus infection. Study-level information: Indications came from public TCR beta signatures; they pointed to CMV infection and to a matching HLA type. Study conclusions and caveats: Cumulative frequency (of public TCR beta family members) identified carriers of CMV plus the relevant HLA.

This TCR was sampled from a human donor in good health (CMV status not recorded). Some clones in this sample may be carry-over from other donors' samples. The rearrangement links TRBV27 to TRBJ1-6, with a weak D call TRBD1 (5 bases). The sample consisted of cultured PBMCs, taken from culture after CMV antigen stimulation. The CDR3 nucleotides read TGTGCCAGCAGTTTAGCCCTACACGGAGGGGATTCACCCCTCCACTTT. Translated: CASSLALHGGDSPLHF.